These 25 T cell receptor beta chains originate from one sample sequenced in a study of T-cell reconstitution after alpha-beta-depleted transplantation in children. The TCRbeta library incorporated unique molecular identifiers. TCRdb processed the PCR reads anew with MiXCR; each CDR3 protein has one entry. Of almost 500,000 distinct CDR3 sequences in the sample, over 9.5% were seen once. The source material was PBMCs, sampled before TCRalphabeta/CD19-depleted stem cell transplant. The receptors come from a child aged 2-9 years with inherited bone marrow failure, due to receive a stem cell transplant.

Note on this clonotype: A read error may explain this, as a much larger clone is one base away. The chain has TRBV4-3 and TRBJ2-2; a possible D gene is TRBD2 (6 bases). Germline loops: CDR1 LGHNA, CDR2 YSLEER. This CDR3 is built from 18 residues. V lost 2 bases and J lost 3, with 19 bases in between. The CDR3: CASSQKISAGPYTGELFF. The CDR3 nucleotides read TGCGCCAGCAGCCAAAAAATTTCTGCGGGACCTTACACCGGGGAGCTGTTTTTT.

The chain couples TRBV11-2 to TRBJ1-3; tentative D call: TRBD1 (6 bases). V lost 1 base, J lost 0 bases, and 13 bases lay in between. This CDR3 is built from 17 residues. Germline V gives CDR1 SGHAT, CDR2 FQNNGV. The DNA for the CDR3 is TGTGCCAGCAGCTTAGGAACAGGGCCCATCTCTGGAAACACCATATATTTT. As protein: CASSLGTGPISGNTIYF.

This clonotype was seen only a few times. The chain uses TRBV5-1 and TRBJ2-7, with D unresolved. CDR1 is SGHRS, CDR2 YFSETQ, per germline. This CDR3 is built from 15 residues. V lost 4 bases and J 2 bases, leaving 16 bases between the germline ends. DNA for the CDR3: TGCGCCAGCAGCCAATACTCGACGGCTACCTACGAGCAGTACTTC. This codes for CASSQYSTATYEQYF.

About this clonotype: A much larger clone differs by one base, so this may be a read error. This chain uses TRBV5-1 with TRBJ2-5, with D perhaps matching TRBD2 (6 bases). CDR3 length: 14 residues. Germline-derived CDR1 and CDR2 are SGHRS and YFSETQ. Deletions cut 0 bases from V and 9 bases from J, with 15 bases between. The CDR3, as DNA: TGCGCCAGCAGCTTGGGACTAGGGGCCGGGGCCCAGTACTTC. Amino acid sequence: CASSLGLGAGAQYF.

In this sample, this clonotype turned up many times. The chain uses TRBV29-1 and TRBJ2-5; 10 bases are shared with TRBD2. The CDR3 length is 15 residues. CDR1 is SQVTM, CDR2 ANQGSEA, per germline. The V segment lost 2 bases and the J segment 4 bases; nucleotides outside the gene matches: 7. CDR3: CSVEYIAGGLETQYF. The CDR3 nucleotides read TGCAGCGTTGAATATATAGCGGGAGGACTAGAGACCCAGTACTTC. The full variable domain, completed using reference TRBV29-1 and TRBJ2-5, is SAVISQKPSRDICQRGTSLTIQCQVDSQVTMMFWYRQQPGQSLTLIATANQGSEATYESGFVIDKFPISRPNLTFSTLTVSNMSPEDSSIYLCSVEYIAGGLETQYFGPGTRLLVL.

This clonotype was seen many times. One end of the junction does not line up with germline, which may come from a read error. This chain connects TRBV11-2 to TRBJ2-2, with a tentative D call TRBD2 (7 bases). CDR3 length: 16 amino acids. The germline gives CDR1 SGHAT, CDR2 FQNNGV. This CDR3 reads CASTLRGGSNTGELFF. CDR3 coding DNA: TGTGCCAGCACCTTAAGGGGGGGCTCGAACACCGGGGAGCTGTTTTTT.

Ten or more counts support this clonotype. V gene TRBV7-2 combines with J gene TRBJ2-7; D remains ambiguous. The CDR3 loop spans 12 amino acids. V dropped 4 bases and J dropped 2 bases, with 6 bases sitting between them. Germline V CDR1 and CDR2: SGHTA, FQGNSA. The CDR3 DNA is TGTGCCAGCAGCTCCTTCACCTACGAGCAGTACTTC. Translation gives CASSSFTYEQYF. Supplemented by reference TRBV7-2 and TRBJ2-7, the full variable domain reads GAGVSQSPSNKVTEKGKDVELRCDPISGHTALYWYRQSLGQGLEFLIYFQGNSAPDKSGLPSDRFSAERTGGSVSTLTIQRTQQEDSAVYLCASSSFTYEQYFGPGTRLTVT.

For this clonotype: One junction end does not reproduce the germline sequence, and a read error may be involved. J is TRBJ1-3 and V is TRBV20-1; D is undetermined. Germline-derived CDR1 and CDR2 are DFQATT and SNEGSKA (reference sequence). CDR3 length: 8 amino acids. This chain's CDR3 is CSANEGFF. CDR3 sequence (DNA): TGCAGTGCTAACGAGGGCTTTTTT.

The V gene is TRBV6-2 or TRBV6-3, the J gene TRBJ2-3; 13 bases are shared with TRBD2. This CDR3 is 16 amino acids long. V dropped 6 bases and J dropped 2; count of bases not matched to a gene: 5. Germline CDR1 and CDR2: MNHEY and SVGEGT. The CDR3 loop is CASSLLAGGATDTQYF. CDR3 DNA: TGTGCCAGCAGCTTACTAGCGGGAGGGGCCACAGATACGCAGTATTTT.

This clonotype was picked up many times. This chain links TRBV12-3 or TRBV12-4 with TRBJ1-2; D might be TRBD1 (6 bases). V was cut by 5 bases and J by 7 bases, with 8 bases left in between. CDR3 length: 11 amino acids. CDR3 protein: CASSKGGGYTF. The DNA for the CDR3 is TGTGCCAGCAGTAAGGGGGGTGGCTACACCTTC.

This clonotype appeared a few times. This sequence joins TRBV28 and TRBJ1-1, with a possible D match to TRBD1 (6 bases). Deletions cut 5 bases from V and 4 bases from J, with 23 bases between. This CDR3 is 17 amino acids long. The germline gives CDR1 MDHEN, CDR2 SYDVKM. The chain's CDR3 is CASSPPGRVRGRTEAFF. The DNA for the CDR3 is TGTGCCAGCAGTCCCCCAGGGAGGGTCCGGGGGCGCACTGAAGCTTTCTTT.

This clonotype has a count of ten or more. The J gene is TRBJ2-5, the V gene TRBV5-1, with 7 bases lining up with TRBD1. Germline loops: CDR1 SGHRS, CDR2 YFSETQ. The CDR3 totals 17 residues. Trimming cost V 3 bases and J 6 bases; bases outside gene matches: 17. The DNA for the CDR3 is TGCGCCAGCAGCTCCCCGACAGGGTCGATCGGTGTTAAGACCCAGTACTTC. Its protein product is CASSSPTGSIGVKTQYF.

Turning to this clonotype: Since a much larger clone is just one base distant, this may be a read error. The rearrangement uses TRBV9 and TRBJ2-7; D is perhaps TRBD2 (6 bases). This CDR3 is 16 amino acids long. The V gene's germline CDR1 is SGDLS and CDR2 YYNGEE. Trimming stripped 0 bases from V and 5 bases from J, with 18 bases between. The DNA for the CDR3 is TGTGCCAGCAGCGTAGGGGCTAGCGCCTCAACCGACGAGCAGTACTTC. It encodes CASSVGASASTDEQYF.

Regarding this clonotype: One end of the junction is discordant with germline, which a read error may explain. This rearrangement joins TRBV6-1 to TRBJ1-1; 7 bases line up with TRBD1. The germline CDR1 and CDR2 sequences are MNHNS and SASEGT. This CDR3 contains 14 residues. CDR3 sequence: CASRIDRENAEAFF. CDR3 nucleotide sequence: TGTGCCAGCAGGATCGACAGGGAGAACGCTGAAGCTTTCTTT.

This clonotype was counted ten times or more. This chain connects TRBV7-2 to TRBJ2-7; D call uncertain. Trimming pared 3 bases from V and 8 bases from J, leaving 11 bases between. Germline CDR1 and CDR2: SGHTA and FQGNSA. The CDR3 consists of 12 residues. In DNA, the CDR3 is TGTGCCAGCAGCTTCCAGACGGTGAAGCAGTACTTC. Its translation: CASSFQTVKQYF. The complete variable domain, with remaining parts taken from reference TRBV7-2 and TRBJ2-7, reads GAGVSQSPSNKVTEKGKDVELRCDPISGHTALYWYRQSLGQGLEFLIYFQGNSAPDKSGLPSDRFSAERTGGSVSTLTIQRTQQEDSAVYLCASSFQTVKQYFGPGTRLTVT.

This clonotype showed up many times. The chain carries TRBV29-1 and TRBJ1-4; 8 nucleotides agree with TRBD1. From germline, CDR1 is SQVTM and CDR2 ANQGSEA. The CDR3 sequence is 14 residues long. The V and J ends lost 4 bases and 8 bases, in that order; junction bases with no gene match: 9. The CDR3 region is CSVGTSRDREKLFF. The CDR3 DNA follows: TGCAGCGTTGGGACTTCTAGGGACAGGGAAAAACTGTTTTTT.

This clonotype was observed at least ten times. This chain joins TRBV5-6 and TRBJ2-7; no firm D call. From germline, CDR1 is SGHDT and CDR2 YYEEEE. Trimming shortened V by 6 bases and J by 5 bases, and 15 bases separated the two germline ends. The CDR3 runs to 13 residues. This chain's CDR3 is CASTSGEQNEQYF. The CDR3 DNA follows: TGTGCCAGCACCTCAGGCGAGCAGAACGAGCAGTACTTC. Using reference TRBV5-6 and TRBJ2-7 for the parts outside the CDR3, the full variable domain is DAGVTQSPTHLIKTRGQQVTLRCSPKSGHDTVSWYQQALGQGPQFIFQYYEEEERQRGNFPDRFSGHQFPNYSSELNVNALLLGDSALYLCASTSGEQNEQYFGPGTRLTVT.

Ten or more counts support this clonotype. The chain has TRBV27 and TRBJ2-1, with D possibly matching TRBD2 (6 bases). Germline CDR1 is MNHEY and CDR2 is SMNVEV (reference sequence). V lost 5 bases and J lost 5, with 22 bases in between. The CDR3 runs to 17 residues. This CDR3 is CASSTRMRLVTNNEQFF. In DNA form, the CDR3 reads TGTGCCAGCAGTACGCGTATGAGACTAGTTACAAACAATGAGCAGTTCTTC.

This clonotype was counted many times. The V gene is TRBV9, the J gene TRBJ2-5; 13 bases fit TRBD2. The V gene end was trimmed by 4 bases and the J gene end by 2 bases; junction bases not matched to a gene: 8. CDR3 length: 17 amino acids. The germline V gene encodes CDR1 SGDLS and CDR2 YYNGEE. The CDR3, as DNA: TGTGCCAGCAGCCCGCAGTCGGGACTAGCGGGACAAGAGACCCAGTACTTC. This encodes CASSPQSGLAGQETQYF.

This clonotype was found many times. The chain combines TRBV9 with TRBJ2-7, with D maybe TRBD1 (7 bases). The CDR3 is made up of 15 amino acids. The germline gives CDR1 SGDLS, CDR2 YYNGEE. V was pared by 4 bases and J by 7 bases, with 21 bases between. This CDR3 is CASSPGGTPEEEQYF. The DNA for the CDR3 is TGTGCCAGCAGCCCAGGGGGGACTCCGGAGGAGGAGCAGTACTTC.

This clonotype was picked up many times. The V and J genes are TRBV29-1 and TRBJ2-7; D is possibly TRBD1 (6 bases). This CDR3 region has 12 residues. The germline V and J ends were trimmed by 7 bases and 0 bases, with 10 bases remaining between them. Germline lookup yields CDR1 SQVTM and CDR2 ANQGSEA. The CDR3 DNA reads TGCAGCGCCGAGGACAGCTCCTACGAGCAGTACTTC. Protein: CSAEDSSYEQYF.

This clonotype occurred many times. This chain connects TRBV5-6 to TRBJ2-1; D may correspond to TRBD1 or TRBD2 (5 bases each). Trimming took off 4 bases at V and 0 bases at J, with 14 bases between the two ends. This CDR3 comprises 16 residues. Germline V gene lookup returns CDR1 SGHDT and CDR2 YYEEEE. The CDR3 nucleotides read TGTGCCAGCAGCACGGGACCTTGGAGCTCCTACAATGAGCAGTTCTTC. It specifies CASSTGPWSSYNEQFF.

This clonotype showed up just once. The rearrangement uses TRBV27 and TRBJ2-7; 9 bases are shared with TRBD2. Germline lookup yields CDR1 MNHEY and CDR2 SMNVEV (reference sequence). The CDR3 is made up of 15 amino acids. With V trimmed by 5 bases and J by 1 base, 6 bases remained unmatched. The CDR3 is CASSRRLAESYEQYF. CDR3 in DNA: TGTGCCAGCAGTCGGAGACTAGCGGAATCCTACGAGCAGTACTTC.

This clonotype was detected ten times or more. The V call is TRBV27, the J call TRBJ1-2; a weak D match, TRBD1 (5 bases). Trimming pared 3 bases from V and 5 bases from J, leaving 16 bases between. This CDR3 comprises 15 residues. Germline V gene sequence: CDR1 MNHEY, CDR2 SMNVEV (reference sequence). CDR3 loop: CASSFSRAGWYGYTF. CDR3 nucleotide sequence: TGTGCCAGCAGTTTCTCTAGAGCAGGGTGGTATGGCTACACCTTC.

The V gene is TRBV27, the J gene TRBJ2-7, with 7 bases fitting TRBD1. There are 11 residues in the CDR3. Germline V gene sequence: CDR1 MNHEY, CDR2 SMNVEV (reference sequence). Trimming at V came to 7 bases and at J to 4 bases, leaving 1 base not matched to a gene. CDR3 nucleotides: TGTGCCAGCAAGGGACAGTACGAGCAGTACTTC. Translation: CASKGQYEQYF.